This record looks at one TCR beta chain sequence and its context. Germline V gene sequence: CDR1 SGHRS, CDR2 YFSETQ. The CDR3 contains 15 residues. V was trimmed by 3 bases and J by 4 bases, leaving 16 bases between them. Use of 60 Vbeta and 13 Jbeta primers characterized the PCR. Produced via immunoSEQ multiplex PCR; TCRdb's table is partial and in-frame only. This table has more than 200,000 clones, approximately 70% appearing once. The data stem from a study of cytomegalovirus exposure and HLA in healthy donors. Across the whole study: Out of fewer than 400 genotyped donors, roughly 80% belonged to the Caucasian-associated ancestry cluster.

The chain uses TRBV5-1 and TRBJ2-5; D is possibly TRBD1 (5 bases). This receptor was taken from a man aged 35 to 55 in good health and CMV-seropositive. The sample was PBMCs. The CDR3 nucleotides read TGCGCCAGCAGCTCGGCGGCAGGGCGAGGAGAGACCCAGTACTTC. This sequence encodes CASSSAAGRGETQYF.